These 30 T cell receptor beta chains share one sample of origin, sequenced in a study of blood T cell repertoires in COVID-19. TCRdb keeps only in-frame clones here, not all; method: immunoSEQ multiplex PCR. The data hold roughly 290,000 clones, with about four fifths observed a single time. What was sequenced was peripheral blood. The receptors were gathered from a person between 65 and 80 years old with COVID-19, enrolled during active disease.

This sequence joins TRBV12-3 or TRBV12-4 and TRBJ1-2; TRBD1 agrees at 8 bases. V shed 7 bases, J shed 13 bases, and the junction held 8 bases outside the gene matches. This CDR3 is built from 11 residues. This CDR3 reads CASMLGGTGTF. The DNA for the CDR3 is TGTGCCAGCATGCTAGGGGGGACAGGCACCTTC.

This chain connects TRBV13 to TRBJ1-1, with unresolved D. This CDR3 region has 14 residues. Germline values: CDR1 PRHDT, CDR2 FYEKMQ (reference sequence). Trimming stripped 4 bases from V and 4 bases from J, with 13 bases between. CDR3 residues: CASSSRGGVTEAFF. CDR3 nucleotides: TGTGCCAGCAGCTCCCGCGGCGGCGTCACTGAAGCTTTCTTT.

In DNA, the CDR3 is TGTGCCAGTAGGAGTCGGGGGGCTGTTGACACTGAAGCTTTCTTT. This codes for CASRSRGAVDTEAFF. The chain combines TRBV19 with TRBJ1-1; TRBD1 is a possible D gene (6 bases). V lost 6 bases to trimming and J lost 3 bases, with 17 bases between them. The CDR3 spans 15 residues. Germline V lookup: CDR1 LNHDA, CDR2 SQIVND (reference sequence).

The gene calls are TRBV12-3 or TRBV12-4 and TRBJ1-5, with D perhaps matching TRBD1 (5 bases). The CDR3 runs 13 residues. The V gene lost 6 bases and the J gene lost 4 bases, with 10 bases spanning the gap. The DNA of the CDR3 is TGTGCCAGCAGGCTGGGGGGGAATCAGCCCCAGCATTTT. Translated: CASRLGGNQPQHF.

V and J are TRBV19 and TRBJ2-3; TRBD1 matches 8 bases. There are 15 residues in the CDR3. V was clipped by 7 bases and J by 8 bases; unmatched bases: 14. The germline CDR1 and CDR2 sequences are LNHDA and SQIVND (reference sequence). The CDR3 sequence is CASTIGRRGQGTQYF. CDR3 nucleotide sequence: TGTGCCAGTACCATCGGGCGCAGGGGGCAGGGTACGCAGTATTTT.

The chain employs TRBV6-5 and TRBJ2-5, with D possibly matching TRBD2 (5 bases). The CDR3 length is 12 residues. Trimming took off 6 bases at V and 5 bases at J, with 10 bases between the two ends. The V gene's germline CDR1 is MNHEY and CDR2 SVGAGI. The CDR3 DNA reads TGTGCCAGCAGGCGGGTTGGGGAGACCCAGTACTTC. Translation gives CASRRVGETQYF.

In DNA form, the CDR3 reads TGTGCCAGCAGTTATAGACTAGCGGGGGGCAAAGAGACCCAGTACTTC. Amino acids: CASSYRLAGGKETQYF. The V call is TRBV7-9, the J call TRBJ2-5, with 13 nucleotides matching TRBD2. CDR1 and CDR2 (germline): SEHNR, FQNEAQ (reference sequence). The CDR3 extends over 16 amino acids. With V trimmed by 6 bases and J by 3 bases, 7 bases remained unmatched.

In DNA, the CDR3 is TGTGCCAGCAGTTACGTCCCGGGACAGGGAAGTTCACCCCTCCACTTT. Translated: CASSYVPGQGSSPLHF. The chain uses TRBV6-6 and TRBJ1-6, with 9 bases fitting TRBD1. V shed 2 bases and J 9 bases; nucleotides not matched to a gene: 8. The CDR3 spans 16 residues. Germline values: CDR1 MNHNY, CDR2 SVGAGI (reference sequence).

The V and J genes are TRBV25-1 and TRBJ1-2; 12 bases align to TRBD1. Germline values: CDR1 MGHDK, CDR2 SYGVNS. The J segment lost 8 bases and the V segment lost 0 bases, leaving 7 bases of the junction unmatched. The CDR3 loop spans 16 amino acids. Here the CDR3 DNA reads TGTGCCAGCAGTGAATATTTTTGGGACAGGGGGCTGGGCTACACCTTC. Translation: CASSEYFWDRGLGYTF.

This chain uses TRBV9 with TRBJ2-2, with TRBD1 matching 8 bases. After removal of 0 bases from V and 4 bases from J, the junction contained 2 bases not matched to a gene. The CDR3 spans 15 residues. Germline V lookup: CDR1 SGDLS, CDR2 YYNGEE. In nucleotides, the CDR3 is TGTGCCAGCAGCGTAGGACAGGGGAGCACCGGGGAGCTGTTTTTT. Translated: CASSVGQGSTGELFF.

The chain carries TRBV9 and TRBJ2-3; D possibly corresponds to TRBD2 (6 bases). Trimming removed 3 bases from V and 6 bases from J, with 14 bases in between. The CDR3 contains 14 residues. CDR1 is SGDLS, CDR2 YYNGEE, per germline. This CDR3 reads CASSEMTSIDTQYF. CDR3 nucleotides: TGTGCCAGCAGCGAAATGACTAGTATTGATACGCAGTATTTT.

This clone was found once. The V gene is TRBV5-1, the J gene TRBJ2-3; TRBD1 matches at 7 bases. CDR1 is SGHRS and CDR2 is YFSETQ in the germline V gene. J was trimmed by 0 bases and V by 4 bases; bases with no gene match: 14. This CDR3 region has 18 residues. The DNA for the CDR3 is TGCGCCAGCAGCCTGGGACAGCAACAAATAATTAGCACAGATACGCAGTATTTT. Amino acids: CASSLGQQQIISTDTQYF.

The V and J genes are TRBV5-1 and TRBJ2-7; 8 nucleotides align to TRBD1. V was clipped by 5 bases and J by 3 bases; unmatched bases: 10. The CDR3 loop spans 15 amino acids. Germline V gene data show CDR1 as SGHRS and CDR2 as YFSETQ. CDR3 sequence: CASRIRGQDNYEQYF. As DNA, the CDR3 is TGCGCCAGCAGAATTCGGGGACAGGATAACTACGAGCAGTACTTC.

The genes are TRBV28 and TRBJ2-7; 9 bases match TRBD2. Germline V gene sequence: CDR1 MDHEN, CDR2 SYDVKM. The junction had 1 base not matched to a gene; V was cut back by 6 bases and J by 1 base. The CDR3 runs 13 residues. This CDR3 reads CASRLAGSYEQYF. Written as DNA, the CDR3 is TGTGCCAGCAGACTAGCGGGTTCCTACGAGCAGTACTTC.

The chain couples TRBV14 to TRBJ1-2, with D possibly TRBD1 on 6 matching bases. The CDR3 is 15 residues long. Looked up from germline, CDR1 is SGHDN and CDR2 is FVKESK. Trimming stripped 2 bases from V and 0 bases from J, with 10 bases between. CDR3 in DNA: TGTGCCAGCAGCCAAACAGGGACCTCTAACTATGGCTACACCTTC. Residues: CASSQTGTSNYGYTF.

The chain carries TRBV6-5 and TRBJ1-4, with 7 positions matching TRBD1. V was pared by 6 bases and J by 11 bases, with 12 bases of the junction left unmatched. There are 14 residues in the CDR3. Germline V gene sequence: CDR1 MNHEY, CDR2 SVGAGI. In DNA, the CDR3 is TGTGCCAGCAGAGACAGGGTGGACTACAGGAAACTGTTTTTT. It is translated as CASRDRVDYRKLFF.

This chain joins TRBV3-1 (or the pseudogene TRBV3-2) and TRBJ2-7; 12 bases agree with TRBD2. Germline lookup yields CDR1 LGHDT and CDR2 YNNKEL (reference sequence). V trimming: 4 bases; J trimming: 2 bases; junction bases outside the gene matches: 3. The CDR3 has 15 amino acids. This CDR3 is CASSPGLAGTYEQYF. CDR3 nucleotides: TGTGCCAGCAGCCCTGGACTAGCGGGAACCTACGAGCAGTACTTC.

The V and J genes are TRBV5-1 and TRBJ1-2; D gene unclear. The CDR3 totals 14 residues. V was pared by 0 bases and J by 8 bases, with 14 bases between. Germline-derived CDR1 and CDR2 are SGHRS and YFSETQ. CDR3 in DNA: TGCGCCAGCAGCTTGGATAGCGGGGTAACGGGCTACACCTTC. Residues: CASSLDSGVTGYTF. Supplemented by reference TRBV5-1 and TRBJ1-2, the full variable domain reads KAGVTQTPRYLIKTRGQQVTLSCSPISGHRSVSWYQQTPGQGLQFLFEYFSETQRNKGNFPGRFSGRQFSNSRSEMNVSTLELGDSALYLCASSLDSGVTGYTFGSGTRLTVV.

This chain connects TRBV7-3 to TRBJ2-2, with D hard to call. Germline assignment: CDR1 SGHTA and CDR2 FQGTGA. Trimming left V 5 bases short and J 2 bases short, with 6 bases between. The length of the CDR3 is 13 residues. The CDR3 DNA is TGTGCCAGCAGCCAAACAAACACCGGGGAGCTGTTTTTT. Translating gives CASSQTNTGELFF.

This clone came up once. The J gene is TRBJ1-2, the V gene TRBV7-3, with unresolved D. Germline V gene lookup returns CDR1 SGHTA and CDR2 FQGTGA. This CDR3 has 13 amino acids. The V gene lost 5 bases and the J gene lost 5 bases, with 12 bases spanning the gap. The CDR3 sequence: CASSLRGMYGYTF. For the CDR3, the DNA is TGTGCCAGCAGCCTACGGGGAATGTATGGCTACACCTTC.

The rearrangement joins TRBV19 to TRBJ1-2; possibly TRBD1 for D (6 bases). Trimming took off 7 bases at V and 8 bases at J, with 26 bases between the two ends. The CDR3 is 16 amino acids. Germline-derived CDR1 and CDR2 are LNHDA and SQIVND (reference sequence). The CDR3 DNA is TGTGCCAGTATGTGGGTGCAGGGGTTATTTCTTAGGGGCTACACCTTC. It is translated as CASMWVQGLFLRGYTF.

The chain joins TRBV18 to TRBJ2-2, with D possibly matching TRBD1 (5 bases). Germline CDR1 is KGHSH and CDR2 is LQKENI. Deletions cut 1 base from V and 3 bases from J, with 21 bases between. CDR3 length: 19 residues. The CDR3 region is CASSPHRLLLSFDTGELFF. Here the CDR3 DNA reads TGTGCCAGCTCACCACACAGGCTACTCCTGTCTTTTGACACCGGGGAGCTGTTTTTT.

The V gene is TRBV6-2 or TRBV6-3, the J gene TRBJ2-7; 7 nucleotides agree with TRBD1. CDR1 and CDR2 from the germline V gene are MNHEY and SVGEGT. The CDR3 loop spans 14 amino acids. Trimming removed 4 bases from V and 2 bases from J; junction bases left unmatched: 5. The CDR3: CASSSPGGPYEQYF. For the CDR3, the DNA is TGTGCCAGCAGTTCTCCAGGGGGACCCTACGAGCAGTACTTC.

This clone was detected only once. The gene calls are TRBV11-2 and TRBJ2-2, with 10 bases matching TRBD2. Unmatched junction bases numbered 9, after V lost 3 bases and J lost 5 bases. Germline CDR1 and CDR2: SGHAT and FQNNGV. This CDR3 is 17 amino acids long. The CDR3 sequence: CASSFPGQRGGTGELFF. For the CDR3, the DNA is TGTGCCAGCAGCTTCCCGGGCCAGCGGGGGGGAACCGGGGAGCTGTTTTTT.

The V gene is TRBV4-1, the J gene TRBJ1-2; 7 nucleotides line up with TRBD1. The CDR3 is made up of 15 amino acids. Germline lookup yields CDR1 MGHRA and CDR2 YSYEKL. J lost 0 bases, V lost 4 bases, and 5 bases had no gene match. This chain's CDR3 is CASSPRQGTNYGYTF. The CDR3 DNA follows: TGCGCCAGCAGCCCGAGACAGGGCACTAACTATGGCTACACCTTC.

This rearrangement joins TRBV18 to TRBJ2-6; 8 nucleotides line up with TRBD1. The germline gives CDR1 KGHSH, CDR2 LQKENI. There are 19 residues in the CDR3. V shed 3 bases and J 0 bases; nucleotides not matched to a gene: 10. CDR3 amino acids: CASSPSGQGFHSGANVLTF. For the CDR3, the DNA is TGTGCCAGCTCACCCTCAGGACAGGGTTTCCACTCTGGGGCCAACGTCCTGACTTTC.

The CDR3 DNA is TGTGCCAGCAGCGTAGATTACTCAGATACGCAGTATTTT. Encoded protein: CASSVDYSDTQYF. This rearrangement joins TRBV9 to TRBJ2-3; unclear D gene. The CDR3 has 13 residues. Between the trimmed V and J ends, which lost 0 bases and 4 bases, there was a span of 6 bases. CDR1 and CDR2 from the germline V gene are SGDLS and YYNGEE.

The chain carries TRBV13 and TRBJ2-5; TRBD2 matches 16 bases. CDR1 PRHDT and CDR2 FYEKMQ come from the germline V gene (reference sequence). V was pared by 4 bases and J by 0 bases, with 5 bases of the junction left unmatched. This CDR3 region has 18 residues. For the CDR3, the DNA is TGTGCCAGCAGCTCCTTGGGACTAGCGGGGGGGGACCAAGAGACCCAGTACTTC. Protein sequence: CASSSLGLAGGDQETQYF.

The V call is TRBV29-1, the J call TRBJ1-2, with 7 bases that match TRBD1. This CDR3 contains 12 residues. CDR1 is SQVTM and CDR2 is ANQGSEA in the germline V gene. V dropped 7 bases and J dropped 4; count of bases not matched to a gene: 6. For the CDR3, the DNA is TGCAGCGGAAACGGACAGGTCTATGGCTACACCTTC. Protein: CSGNGQVYGYTF.

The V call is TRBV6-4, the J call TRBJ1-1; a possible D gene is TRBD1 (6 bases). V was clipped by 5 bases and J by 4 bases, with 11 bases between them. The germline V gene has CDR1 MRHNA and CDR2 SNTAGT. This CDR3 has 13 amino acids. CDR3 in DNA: TGTGCCAGCAGTAACGAACAGGGCACTGAAGCTTTCTTT. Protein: CASSNEQGTEAFF.